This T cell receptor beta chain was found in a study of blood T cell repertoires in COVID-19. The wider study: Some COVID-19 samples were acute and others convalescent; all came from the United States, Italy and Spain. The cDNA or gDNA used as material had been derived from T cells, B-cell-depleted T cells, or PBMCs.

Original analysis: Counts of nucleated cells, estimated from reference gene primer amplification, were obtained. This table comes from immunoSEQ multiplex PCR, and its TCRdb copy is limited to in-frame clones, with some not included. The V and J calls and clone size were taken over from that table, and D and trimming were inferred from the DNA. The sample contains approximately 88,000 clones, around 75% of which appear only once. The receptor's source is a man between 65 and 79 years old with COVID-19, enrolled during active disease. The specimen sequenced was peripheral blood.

The CDR3 bases are TGTGCCAGCAGCACCCGAACGGGGAAGAACACTGAAGCTTTCTTT. It is translated as CASSTRTGKNTEAFF. V and J are TRBV21-1 and TRBJ1-1. TRBV21-1 is a pseudogene locus. The length of the CDR3 is 15 residues.